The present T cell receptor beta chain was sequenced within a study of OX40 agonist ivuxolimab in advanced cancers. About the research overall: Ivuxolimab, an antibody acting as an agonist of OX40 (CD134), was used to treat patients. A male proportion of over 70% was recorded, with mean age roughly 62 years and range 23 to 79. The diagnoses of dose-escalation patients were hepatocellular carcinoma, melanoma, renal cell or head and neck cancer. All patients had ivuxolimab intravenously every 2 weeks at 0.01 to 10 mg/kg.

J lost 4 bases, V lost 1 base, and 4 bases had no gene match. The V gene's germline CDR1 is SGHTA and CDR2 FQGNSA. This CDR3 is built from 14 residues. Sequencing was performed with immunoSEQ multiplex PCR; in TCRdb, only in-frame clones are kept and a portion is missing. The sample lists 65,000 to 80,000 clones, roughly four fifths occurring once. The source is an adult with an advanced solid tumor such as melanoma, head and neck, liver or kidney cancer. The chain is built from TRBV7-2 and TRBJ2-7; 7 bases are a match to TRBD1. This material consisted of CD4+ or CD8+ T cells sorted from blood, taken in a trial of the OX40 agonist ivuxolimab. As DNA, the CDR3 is TGTGCCAGCAGCTTAGGGGCAGGGGGTTACGAGCAGTACTTC. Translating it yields CASSLGAGGYEQYF.